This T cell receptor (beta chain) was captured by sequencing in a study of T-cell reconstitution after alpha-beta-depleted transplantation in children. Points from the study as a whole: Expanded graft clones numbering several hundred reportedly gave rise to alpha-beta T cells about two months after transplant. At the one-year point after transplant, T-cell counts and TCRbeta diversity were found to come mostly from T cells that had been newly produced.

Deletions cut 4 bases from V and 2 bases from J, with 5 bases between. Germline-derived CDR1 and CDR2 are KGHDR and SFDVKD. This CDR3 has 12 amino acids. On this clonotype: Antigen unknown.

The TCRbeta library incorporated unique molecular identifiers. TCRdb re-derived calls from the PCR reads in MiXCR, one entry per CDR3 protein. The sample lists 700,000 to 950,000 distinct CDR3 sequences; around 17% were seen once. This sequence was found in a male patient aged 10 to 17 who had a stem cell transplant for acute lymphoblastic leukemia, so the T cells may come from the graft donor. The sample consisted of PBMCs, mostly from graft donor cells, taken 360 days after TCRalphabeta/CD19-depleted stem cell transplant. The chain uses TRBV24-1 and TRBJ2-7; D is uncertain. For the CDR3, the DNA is TGTGCCACCAGTGAGGGAACCTACGAGCAGTACTTC. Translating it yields CATSEGTYEQYF.